These 27 T cell receptor beta chains originate from one sample sequenced in a study of T-cell reconstitution after alpha-beta-depleted transplantation in children (dated by TCRdb to 2015 to 2016). To prepare the library, PCR was applied. The data were produced on an Illumina HiSeq 2500. TCR library preparation used molecular barcoding, with unique molecular identifiers applied to normalize quantification of the TCRbeta repertoire. TCRdb ran its own pipeline on the public reads, namely fastp trimming at Q25 and MiXCR clone calling, and kept in-frame beta chains. Merged by CDR3 protein, the rows form single entries marked with the most common genes and DNA. In this sample the table shows around 680,000 distinct CDR3 sequences, approximately 16% of which occur a single time. The top ten hold 0.9% to 1.2% of the sample. Material: PBMCs from the stem cell graft donor, obtained from the stem cell graft. The receptors shown here come from a human donor who donated a stem cell graft to a child with acute myeloid leukemia.

This clonotype occurred many times. The gene calls are TRBV4-3 and TRBJ1-1, with D unresolved. Germline lookup yields CDR1 LGHNA and CDR2 YSLEER. The length of the CDR3 is 13 residues. V shed 1 base and J shed 4 bases, with 7 bases lying between them. CDR3 protein: CASSQASSTEAFF. In DNA form, the CDR3 reads TGCGCCAGCAGCCAAGCGTCGAGCACTGAAGCTTTCTTT.

This clonotype was observed a few times. This chain links TRBV11-2 with TRBJ2-5; TRBD2 matches 13 bases. The CDR3 totals 18 residues. The V gene end was trimmed by 5 bases and the J gene end by 5 bases; junction bases not matched to a gene: 14. Germline CDR1 and CDR2: SGHAT and FQNNGV. CDR3 amino acids: CASSPRLAGGARSETQYF. In DNA form, the CDR3 reads TGTGCCAGCAGCCCTCGACTAGCGGGGGGCGCAAGGTCGGAGACCCAGTACTTC.

The genes are TRBV28 and TRBJ1-4, with D unclear. This CDR3 is built from 15 residues. Germline CDR1 and CDR2: MDHEN and SYDVKM. V lost 3 bases and J lost 5, with 13 bases in between. For the CDR3, the DNA is TGTGCCAGCAGTTTTCGTTACAGACACAATGAAAAACTGTTTTTT. Translated, it gives CASSFRYRHNEKLFF.

The sample holds many counts of this clonotype. The chain uses TRBV6-5 and TRBJ1-4; D is undetermined. The CDR3 totals 12 residues. The germline CDR1 and CDR2 sequences are MNHEY and SVGAGI. V lost 7 bases and J lost 10, with 13 bases in between. The CDR3 is CASKSTWGKLFF. CDR3 sequence (DNA): TGTGCCAGCAAGTCAACCTGGGGAAAACTGTTTTTT.

This clonotype was observed at least ten times. The V call is TRBV7-2, the J call TRBJ2-3, with 10 bases lining up with TRBD2. The germline V gene encodes CDR1 SGHTA and CDR2 FQGNSA. CDR3 length equals 14 residues. The junction had 6 bases not matched to a gene; V was cut back by 10 bases and J by 2 bases. The CDR3: CATQLAGYTDTQYF. The CDR3, as DNA: TGTGCCACACAACTAGCGGGATACACAGATACGCAGTATTTT.

This clonotype was detected many times. The chain is built from TRBV20-1 and TRBJ2-3, with a weak D call TRBD1 (5 bases). The CDR3 totals 17 residues. CDR1 DFQATT and CDR2 SNEGSKA come from the germline V gene (reference sequence). The germline V and J ends were trimmed by 5 bases and 11 bases, with 32 bases remaining between them. DNA of the CDR3: TGCAGTGCTCGAAAAGGGGAAAATCGGCCACCCCCTTTCGTGCAGTATTTT. Protein: CSARKGENRPPPFVQYF.

This clonotype was counted many times. V usage is TRBV6-1 and J usage is TRBJ2-7; D is unresolved. Germline V gene sequence: CDR1 MNHNS, CDR2 SASEGT. V lost 7 bases, J lost 0 bases, and 13 bases lay in between. The CDR3 sequence is 14 residues long. The CDR3 DNA follows: TGTGCCAGCACCCCCAATCCGTACTCCTACGAGCAGTACTTC. This translates into CASTPNPYSYEQYF.

This clonotype has a count of ten or more. The chain couples TRBV7-2 to TRBJ1-1; D is unresolved. Trimming took off 1 base at V and 1 base at J, with 10 bases between the two ends. This CDR3 contains 15 residues. CDR1 SGHTA and CDR2 FQGNSA come from the germline V gene. The CDR3 DNA reads as TGTGCCAGCAGCTTAGTTTTCGGCCAGAACACTGAAGCTTTCTTT. Translation gives CASSLVFGQNTEAFF.

At least ten counts were recorded for this clonotype. This chain links TRBV29-1 with TRBJ2-3; 9 bases are shared with TRBD2. This CDR3 has 13 residues. Losses at the gene ends were 8 bases for V and 4 bases for J; bases not matched to a gene: 7. Germline V gene data show CDR1 as SQVTM and CDR2 as ANQGSEA. In DNA form, the CDR3 reads TGCAGCAGTAGCGGGGGAGTGGCAGATACGCAGTATTTT. Protein sequence: CSSSGGVADTQYF.

This clonotype was recorded many times. The chain links TRBV5-1 to TRBJ1-2, with a weak D call TRBD1 (6 bases). V lost 4 bases and J 4 bases, leaving 20 bases between the germline ends. Germline CDR1 and CDR2: SGHRS and YFSETQ. The CDR3 contains 16 residues. For the CDR3, the DNA is TGCGCCAGCAGCCTGGATATGGGGGGCGAGGGCTATGGCTACACCTTC. Protein: CASSLDMGGEGYGYTF.

The chain has TRBV20-1 and TRBJ2-1; D could derive from TRBD1 or TRBD2 (5 bases each). The CDR3 spans 15 residues. Germline CDR1 and CDR2: DFQATT and SNEGSKA (reference sequence). Trimming stripped 0 bases from V and 9 bases from J, with 18 bases between. The CDR3 DNA is TGCAGTGCTAGAGATCAACTTGGGGGACGGGGTGAGCAGTTCTTC. This gives the protein CSARDQLGGRGEQFF.

This clonotype has just a few counts. The rearrangement uses TRBV28 and TRBJ1-1; possibly TRBD1 for D (5 bases). The CDR3 is 18 amino acids. In germline, CDR1 is MDHEN, CDR2 SYDVKM. V dropped 2 bases and J dropped 0 bases, with 19 bases sitting between them. This CDR3 is CASSLNRWQEGLNTEAFF. The DNA for the CDR3 is TGTGCCAGCAGTTTAAACCGATGGCAGGAGGGGCTGAACACTGAAGCTTTCTTT.

Ten or more counts support this clonotype. This rearrangement joins TRBV10-3 to TRBJ2-7; D may match TRBD1 or TRBD2 (5 bases each). The germline V and J ends were trimmed by 4 bases and 0 bases, with 16 bases remaining between them. The CDR3 has 16 amino acids. Germline V gives CDR1 ENHRY, CDR2 SYGVKD. CDR3 sequence: CAISAMGDRGSYEQYF. The DNA for the CDR3 is TGTGCCATCAGTGCGATGGGGGACCGGGGCTCCTACGAGCAGTACTTC.

This clonotype was observed many times. The rearrangement links TRBV20-1 to TRBJ1-2; the D is unclear. With 3 bases removed from V and 3 bases from J, the gap between germline ends came to 11 bases. The CDR3 runs 13 residues. CDR1 and CDR2 (germline): DFQATT, SNEGSKA (reference sequence). In nucleotides, the CDR3 is TGCAGTGCTAGGTGGGCAGCTCACTATGGCTACACCTTC. Protein product: CSARWAAHYGYTF.

This clonotype was recorded many times. The J gene is TRBJ1-1, the V gene TRBV20-1, with a possible D match to TRBD1 (6 bases). Germline CDR1 and CDR2: DFQATT and SNEGSKA (reference sequence). The V and J ends lost 0 bases and 10 bases respectively, with 18 bases between them. The CDR3 is 14 amino acids. DNA of the CDR3: TGCAGTGCTAGAGATCACAGGGAAGGTCTCGGAGCTTTCTTT. Its protein product is CSARDHREGLGAFF.

The chain couples TRBV20-1 to TRBJ1-1; D may be TRBD1 (5 bases). Germline loops: CDR1 DFQATT, CDR2 SNEGSKA (reference sequence). Trimming left V 5 bases short and J 6 bases short, with 22 bases between. CDR3 length: 15 amino acids. CDR3 loop: CSAVSGDWLVAEAFF. Written as DNA, the CDR3 is TGCAGTGCTGTCTCGGGGGATTGGCTTGTAGCTGAAGCTTTCTTT.

J is TRBJ2-5 and V is TRBV12-3 or TRBV12-4; the match to TRBD2 covers 10 bases. This CDR3 has 15 amino acids. With V trimmed by 7 bases and J by 2 bases, 7 bases remained unmatched. The CDR3 protein is CASTLLAGYQETQYF. The CDR3 nucleotides read TGTGCCAGCACGCTACTAGCGGGGTATCAAGAGACCCAGTACTTC.

This clonotype was counted at least ten times. The chain couples TRBV5-6 to TRBJ2-4, with 8 nucleotides matching TRBD1. The CDR3 is 17 residues long. Trimming at V came to 2 bases and at J to 1 base, leaving 8 bases not matched to a gene. Germline loops: CDR1 SGHDT, CDR2 YYEEEE. This CDR3 reads CASSLGQGIMAKNIQYF. DNA of the CDR3: TGTGCCAGCAGCTTAGGACAGGGCATTATGGCCAAAAACATTCAGTACTTC.

The chain is built from TRBV4-3 and TRBJ2-1, with D possibly matching TRBD1 (6 bases). Germline assignment: CDR1 LGHNA and CDR2 YSLEER. The CDR3 extends over 15 amino acids. Trimming removed 0 bases at V and 7 bases at J, with 13 bases between. The chain's CDR3 is CASSQETLRGNEQFF. In DNA form, the CDR3 reads TGCGCCAGCAGCCAAGAGACCCTTAGGGGGAATGAGCAGTTCTTC.

This clonotype turned up a few times. The V gene is TRBV5-1, the J gene TRBJ2-3; D unclear. The CDR3 is 14 residues long. Germline CDR1 reads SGHRS; CDR2 reads YFSETQ. V was trimmed by 7 bases and J by 0 bases, leaving 12 bases between them. Here the CDR3 DNA reads TGCGCCAGCCGGGTTAGAGCTAGCACAGATACGCAGTATTTT. It encodes CASRVRASTDTQYF.

The table lists this clonotype with many counts. J is TRBJ2-1 and V is TRBV12-3 or TRBV12-4; 7 bases line up with TRBD1. The CDR3 is made up of 16 amino acids. Unmatched junction bases numbered 11, after V lost 3 bases and J lost 6 bases. In nucleotides, the CDR3 is TGTGCCAGCAGTTTGGGACAGAGGTTTCCCATCAATGAGCAGTTCTTC. It translates to CASSLGQRFPINEQFF.

This clonotype has at least ten counts. The chain links TRBV20-1 to TRBJ1-5; 7 positions agree with TRBD1. Germline lookup yields CDR1 DFQATT and CDR2 SNEGSKA (reference sequence). CDR3 length equals 14 residues. Losses at the gene ends were 2 bases for V and 4 bases for J; bases not matched to a gene: 5. The DNA of the CDR3 is TGCAGTGCTAGATTCCAGGGGGGAAATCAGCCCCAGCATTTT. Translating it yields CSARFQGGNQPQHF.

This clonotype appeared many times. The V call is TRBV6-5, the J call TRBJ2-1; D is ambiguous. Germline CDR1 and CDR2: MNHEY and SVGAGI. V was trimmed by 5 bases and J by 0 bases, leaving 11 bases between them. The CDR3 extends over 15 amino acids. The CDR3 DNA reads as TGTGCCAGCAGTACTGCAGGTCCCTCCTACAATGAGCAGTTCTTC. This encodes CASSTAGPSYNEQFF.

The CDR3 sequence: CASSSTGNTGNTIYF. CDR3 bases: TGTGCCAGCAGCTCGACAGGGAATACTGGAAACACCATATATTTT. The rearrangement links TRBV7-9 to TRBJ1-3, with 7 bases that match TRBD1. CDR1 SEHNR and CDR2 FQNEAQ come from the germline V gene (reference sequence). V trimming: 4 bases; J trimming: 2 bases; junction bases outside the gene matches: 5. The CDR3 has 15 residues. Full variable domain (missing parts from reference TRBV7-9 and TRBJ1-3): DTGVSQNPRHKITKRGQNVTFRCDPISEHNRLYWYRQTLGQGPEFLTYFQNEAQLEKSRLLSDRFSAERPKGSFSTLEIQRTEQGDSAMYLCASSSTGNTGNTIYFGEGSWLTVV.

This clonotype was counted a few times. This rearrangement joins TRBV7-3 to TRBJ1-1; the D gene is possibly TRBD1 (5 bases). V was clipped by 5 bases and J by 5 bases, with 12 bases between them. The CDR3 has 13 amino acids. Germline V gives CDR1 SGHTA, CDR2 FQGTGA. The CDR3 DNA reads as TGTGCCAGCAGCCTCGAGTGGGGGACTGAAGCTTTCTTT. It translates to CASSLEWGTEAFF. Filled out from reference TRBV7-3 and TRBJ1-1, the complete variable domain reads GAGVSQTPSNKVTEKGKYVELRCDPISGHTALYWYRQSLGQGPEFLIYFQGTGAADDSGLPNDRFFAVRPEGSVSTLKIQRTERGDSAVYLCASSLEWGTEAFFGQGTRLTVV.

This clonotype occurred a few times. This rearrangement joins TRBV20-1 to TRBJ1-1; 10 bases are shared with TRBD1. The CDR3 totals 13 residues. After removal of 6 bases from V and 4 bases from J, the junction contained 5 bases not matched to a gene. Germline lookup yields CDR1 DFQATT and CDR2 SNEGSKA (reference sequence). The CDR3 loop is CSARRDRGTEAFF. The CDR3 DNA reads as TGCAGTGCCCGTCGGGACAGGGGCACTGAAGCTTTCTTT.

The chain joins TRBV28 to TRBJ2-7; 7 bases match TRBD2. J lost 2 bases, V lost 4 bases, and 8 bases had no gene match. Germline CDR1 reads MDHEN; CDR2 reads SYDVKM. This CDR3 has 15 amino acids. In DNA, the CDR3 is TGTGCCAGCAGTTCGGCCGGACTAGGTGCCTACGAGCAGTACGTC. It specifies CASSSAGLGAYEQYV.